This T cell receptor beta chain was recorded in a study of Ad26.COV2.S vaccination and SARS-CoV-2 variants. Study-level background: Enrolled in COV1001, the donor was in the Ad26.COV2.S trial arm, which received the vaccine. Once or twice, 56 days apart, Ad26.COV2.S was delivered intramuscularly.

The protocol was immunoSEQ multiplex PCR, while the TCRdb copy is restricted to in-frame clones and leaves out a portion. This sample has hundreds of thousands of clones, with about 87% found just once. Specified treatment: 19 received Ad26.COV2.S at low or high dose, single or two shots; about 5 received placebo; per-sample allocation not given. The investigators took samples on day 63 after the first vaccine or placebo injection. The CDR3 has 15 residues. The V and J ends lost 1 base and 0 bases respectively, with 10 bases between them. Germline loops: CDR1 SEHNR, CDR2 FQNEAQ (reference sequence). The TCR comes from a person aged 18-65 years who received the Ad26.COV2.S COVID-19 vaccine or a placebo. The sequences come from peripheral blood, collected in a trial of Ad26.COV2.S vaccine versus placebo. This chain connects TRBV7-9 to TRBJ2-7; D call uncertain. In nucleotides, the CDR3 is TGTGCCAGCAGCTTAGGGACGGCCTACTCCTACGAGCAGTACTTC. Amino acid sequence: CASSLGTAYSYEQYF.